Sequencing of this T cell receptor beta chain was carried out in a study of blood T cell repertoires in COVID-19. About the research overall: Acute and convalescent COVID-19 samples came from the United States, Italy and Spain. The analysed material was cDNA or gDNA that came from T cells, B-cell-depleted T cells, or PBMCs.

In this sample, this clone turned up once. In the original analysis: The assay estimated nucleated cells by amplifying reference gene primers. Assay: immunoSEQ multiplex PCR; the TCRdb copy retains only in-frame clones and omits some. V, J and clone size were drawn from that table, and D and trimming were deduced from the DNA. The sample lists about 160,000 clones; about four fifths were seen once. The V gene end was trimmed by 0 bases and the J gene end by 6 bases; junction bases not matched to a gene: 12. CDR1 and CDR2 (germline): SGHDT, YYEEEE. This CDR3 spans 18 amino acids. Input material: peripheral blood. The chain employs TRBV5-6 and TRBJ2-2; the match to TRBD2 covers 9 bases. This clonotype originated in a man aged 55 to 70 with active or convalescent COVID-19. This CDR3 reads CASSLVAAGGLTAGELFF. In DNA form, the CDR3 reads TGTGCCAGCAGCTTGGTGGCAGCGGGGGGCCTTACGGCCGGGGAGCTGTTTTTT.